The 12 T cell receptor beta chains listed next were all sequenced from one sample in a study of blood T cell repertoires in COVID-19. Clones were read by immunoSEQ multiplex PCR, and TCRdb kept only the in-frame ones, dropping some. The repertoire holds about 100,000 clones, with roughly 90% as singletons. The sample was peripheral blood. The receptor source for this set is a man aged 60 to 75 with acute or convalescent COVID-19.

The rearrangement joins TRBV7-9 to TRBJ2-5, with D unclear. The CDR3 is 13 residues long. Trimming cost V 5 bases and J 5 bases, with 12 bases left between them. The germline V gene has CDR1 SEHNR and CDR2 FQNEAQ (reference sequence). CDR3 in amino acids: CASSPSTRETQYF. DNA of the CDR3: TGTGCCAGCAGCCCCTCGACACGGGAGACCCAGTACTTC.

The chain links TRBV30 to TRBJ1-1; D remains ambiguous. The length of the CDR3 is 13 residues. Looked up from germline, CDR1 is GTSNPN and CDR2 is SVGIG (reference sequence). V lost 2 bases and J lost 5, with 12 bases in between. The CDR3 DNA reads as TGTGCCTGGAGTTTAGACATGAGAACTGAAGCTTTCTTT. Its protein is CAWSLDMRTEAFF.

The chain combines TRBV7-9 with TRBJ2-5; possibly TRBD2 for D (5 bases). Trimming took 5 bases from V and 5 from J, leaving 15 bases between them. This CDR3 is 14 amino acids long. The germline CDR1 and CDR2 sequences are SEHNR and FQNEAQ (reference sequence). The CDR3 DNA reads as TGTGCCAGCAGCCCCGCACTAGTGCGGGAGACCCAGTACTTC. It is translated as CASSPALVRETQYF.

This clone was recorded only once. The same CDR3 can be traced to other DNA sequences in this sample. CDR3 residues: CASSYLDTQYF. The CDR3 DNA reads as TGTGCCAGCAGTTACCTCGATACGCAGTATTTT. V is TRBV6-6 and J is TRBJ2-3; D gene ambiguous. Trimming took off 2 bases at V and 6 bases at J, with 3 bases between the two ends. The germline CDR1 and CDR2 sequences are MNHNY and SVGAGI (reference sequence). The CDR3 sequence is 11 residues long.

The gene calls are TRBV5-4 and TRBJ2-5; TRBD1 matches 8 bases. The V gene's germline CDR1 is SGHNT and CDR2 YYREEE (reference sequence). The ends lost 4 bases at V and 5 bases at J; junction bases unmatched: 7. This CDR3 has 14 amino acids. DNA of the CDR3: TGTGCCAGCAGCCCCCGACAGGGGACGGAGACCCAGTACTTC. The encoded protein is CASSPRQGTETQYF.

The gene calls are TRBV7-2 and TRBJ2-4, with 9 bases that match TRBD1. The trim removed 0 bases at V and 7 bases at J, leaving 4 bases unmatched. The germline CDR1 and CDR2 sequences are SGHTA and FQGNSA. This CDR3 is 15 amino acids long. The CDR3 coding sequence is TGTGCCAGCAGCTTAGCTGTACAGGGGGCTAACATTCAGTACTTC. Protein: CASSLAVQGANIQYF. The entire variable domain, with the rest obtained from reference TRBV7-2 and TRBJ2-4, is as follows: GAGVSQSPSNKVTEKGKDVELRCDPISGHTALYWYRQSLGQGLEFLIYFQGNSAPDKSGLPSDRFSAERTGGSVSTLTIQRTQQEDSAVYLCASSLAVQGANIQYFGAGTRLSVL.

This rearrangement joins TRBV27 to TRBJ2-3; 11 bases map to TRBD2. Germline V gene sequence: CDR1 MNHEY, CDR2 SMNVEV (reference sequence). The CDR3 runs to 17 residues. Losses at the gene ends were 4 bases for V and 0 bases for J; bases not matched to a gene: 6. CDR3 protein: CASSSSGLAVSTDTQYF. The CDR3 DNA reads TGTGCCAGCAGTTCCTCGGGACTAGCGGTTAGCACAGATACGCAGTATTTT.

The chain links TRBV28 to TRBJ2-1; TRBD1 agrees at 10 bases. The CDR3 consists of 13 residues. The V gene end was trimmed by 6 bases and the J gene end by 7 bases; junction bases not matched to a gene: 3. Per germline, CDR1 MDHEN and CDR2 SYDVKM. CDR3: CASRGTGANEQFF. The CDR3 nucleotides read TGTGCCAGCAGGGGGACAGGGGCGAATGAGCAGTTCTTC.

The chain couples TRBV6-6 to TRBJ2-3; D gene unclear. CDR1 is MNHNY, CDR2 SVGAGI, per germline (reference sequence). The CDR3 is 13 amino acids. V lost 5 bases and J 6 bases, leaving 12 bases between the germline ends. The CDR3 DNA is TGTGCCAGCAGTACAGATACTTGGGATACGCAGTATTTT. Amino acids: CASSTDTWDTQYF.

The chain carries TRBV7-2 and TRBJ2-3; TRBD2 aligns across 11 bases. J was trimmed by 4 bases and V by 3 bases; bases with no gene match: 12. This CDR3 has 18 residues. CDR1 and CDR2 from the germline V gene are SGHTA and FQGNSA. The CDR3 region is CASSLTGTSGTSADTQYF. DNA of the CDR3: TGTGCCAGCAGCTTGACCGGGACTAGCGGAACCAGCGCAGATACGCAGTATTTT.

This clone was observed a single time. This chain connects TRBV6-5 to TRBJ1-1; unclear D gene. Germline CDR1 is MNHEY and CDR2 is SVGAGI. The V and J ends lost 8 bases and 4 bases respectively, with 20 bases between them. The CDR3 consists of 15 residues. DNA for the CDR3: TGTGCCAGCTCCCCGCCCGGGAACTGGGGCACTGAAGCTTTCTTT. Translation gives CASSPPGNWGTEAFF.

This clone was seen just once. Sequence at one end of the junction differs from germline and may be a read error. The chain employs TRBV29-1 and TRBJ1-4; TRBD1 might be the D (6 bases). Per the germline V gene, CDR1 is SQVTM and CDR2 is ANQGSEA. This CDR3 has 11 amino acids. Written as DNA, the CDR3 is TGTTTGGGGGCAGAAGGTGAAAAACTGTTTTTT. It codes for CLGAEGEKLFF.